This T cell receptor beta chain emerged from a study of PD-L1 blockade in urothelial cancer. Study-level findings and limits: Lower than median blood TCR clonality before treatment predicted better survival. Larger 3-week expansion of tumor-associated blood clones was seen in durable-benefit patients.

CDR1 SGHTA and CDR2 FQGNSA come from the germline V gene. V dropped 5 bases and J dropped 6; count of bases not matched to a gene: 6. The CDR3 spans 15 residues. Patient sample counts ranged from 1 to 8, pretreatment and on-treatment. Points on this clone: Its antigen remains unidentified.

TCRdb's table, derived via immunoSEQ multiplex PCR, lists solely in-frame clones and lacks some. The sample yields tens of thousands of clones, 70% to 90% seen once. This sequence was found in a man aged 60-69 years with urothelial cancer. The V gene is TRBV7-2, the J gene TRBJ2-7, with 14 bases matching TRBD2. The sequencing used PBMCs, collected around atezolizumab (anti-PD-L1) treatment. The CDR3 loop is CASSPTSGGAGEQYF. CDR3 coding DNA: TGTGCCAGCAGCCCGACTAGCGGGGGGGCTGGCGAGCAGTACTTC.